These 6 T cell receptor beta chains share one sample of origin, sequenced in a study of T cell responses to AZD1222 COVID-19 vaccine. Clones were read by immunoSEQ multiplex PCR, and TCRdb kept only the in-frame ones, dropping some. The repertoire consists of some 95,000 clones, with around 85% occurring once and the leading ten covering 5.5% to 7%. Sequencing was performed on peripheral blood, taken on day 0 of AZD1222 vaccination. Receptors were obtained from an adult in good health.

The chain employs TRBV6-6 and TRBJ2-7; D is unclear. Trimming took off 4 bases at V and 5 bases at J, with 18 bases between the two ends. CDR1 and CDR2 from the germline V gene are MNHNY and SVGAGI (reference sequence). The CDR3 totals 15 residues. The DNA of the CDR3 is TGTGCCAGCAGTTCCCACATCGTTTCTAATGACGAGCAGTACTTC. Protein product: CASSSHIVSNDEQYF.

The V gene is TRBV7-9, the J gene TRBJ1-1, with a weak D call TRBD1 (5 bases). CDR3 length: 14 amino acids. Germline CDR1 is SEHNR and CDR2 is FQNEAQ (reference sequence). V lost 7 bases, J lost 6 bases, and 18 bases lay in between. In nucleotides, the CDR3 is TGTGCCAGCACATTCGATTCAGGGACCGCTGAAGCTTTCTTT. It translates to CASTFDSGTAEAFF.

This sequence joins TRBV19 and TRBJ2-1; no firm D call. V shed 4 bases and J shed 2 bases, with 12 bases lying between them. Looked up from germline, CDR1 is LNHDA and CDR2 is SQIVND (reference sequence). The CDR3 covers 15 residues. CDR3 in amino acids: CASSTSSVTYNEQFF. The CDR3 DNA is TGTGCCAGTAGTACATCAAGCGTTACCTACAATGAGCAGTTCTTC.

The J gene is TRBJ1-5, the V gene TRBV6-5, with D perhaps matching TRBD1 (6 bases). V shed 7 bases and J shed 1 base, with 11 bases lying between them. This CDR3 has 14 residues. Germline V CDR1 and CDR2: MNHEY, SVGAGI. The CDR3 is CASILQGSNQPQHF. CDR3 in DNA: TGTGCCAGCATCCTACAGGGCAGCAATCAGCCCCAGCATTTT.

V and J are TRBV2 and TRBJ1-5; D remains unclear. The CDR3 extends over 12 amino acids. V lost 5 bases and J 6 bases, leaving 8 bases between the germline ends. From germline, CDR1 is SNHLY and CDR2 FYNNEI. CDR3 coding DNA: TGTGCCAGCAGTTCCTACGGTCAGCCCCAGCATTTT. This translates into CASSSYGQPQHF.

This chain links TRBV7-3 with TRBJ2-2; 8 positions match TRBD2. The germline CDR1 and CDR2 sequences are SGHTA and FQGTGA. V trimming: 2 bases; J trimming: 0 bases; junction bases outside the gene matches: 8. This CDR3 is 18 amino acids long. CDR3 coding DNA: TGTGCCAGCAGCTTATTCCTAGCGGGTTCCGCGAACACCGGGGAGCTGTTTTTT. This encodes CASSLFLAGSANTGELFF.